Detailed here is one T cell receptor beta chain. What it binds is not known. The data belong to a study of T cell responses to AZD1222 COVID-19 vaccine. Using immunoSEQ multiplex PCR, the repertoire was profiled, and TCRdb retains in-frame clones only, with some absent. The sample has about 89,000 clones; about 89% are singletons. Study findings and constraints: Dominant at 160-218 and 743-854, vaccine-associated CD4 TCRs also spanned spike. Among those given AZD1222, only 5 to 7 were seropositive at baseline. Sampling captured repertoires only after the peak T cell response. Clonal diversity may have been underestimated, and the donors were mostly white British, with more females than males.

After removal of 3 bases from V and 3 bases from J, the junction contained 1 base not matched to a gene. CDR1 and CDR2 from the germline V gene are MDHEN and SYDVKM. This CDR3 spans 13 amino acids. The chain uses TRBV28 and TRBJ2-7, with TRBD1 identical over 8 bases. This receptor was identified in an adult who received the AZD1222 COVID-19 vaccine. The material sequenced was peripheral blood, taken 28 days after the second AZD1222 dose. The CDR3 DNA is TGTGCCAGCAGTTTTGACAGGGGCTACGAGCAGTACTTC. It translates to CASSFDRGYEQYF. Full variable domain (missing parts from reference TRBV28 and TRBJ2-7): DVKVTQSSRYLVKRTGEKVFLECVQDMDHENMFWYRQDPGLGLRLIYFSYDVKMKEKGDIPEGYSVSREKKERFSLILESASTNQTSMYLCASSFDRGYEQYFGPGTRLTVT.